A selection of T cell receptor beta chains follows, all from one sample in a study of blood T cell repertoires in COVID-19. Profiled with immunoSEQ multiplex PCR; TCRdb holds only in-frame clones, not every one. The profile shows around 70,000 clones, 86% of them singletons. Sample: peripheral blood. The receptors shown here come from a man younger than 45 with acute or convalescent COVID-19. Each CDR3 is given with its conserved first and last residue.

>TRBV4-2
CASSPRQGFADTQYF
>TRBV10-2
CASSLAGITDTQYF
>TRBV5-1
CASSGSGYEQYF
>TRBV4-1
CASSHNWGAGNTIYF
>TRBV5-6
CASSLYQGYNEQFF
>TRBV9
CASSVGTGGGYNEQFF
>TRBV20-1
CSASGRAGLTYEQYF
>TRBV18
CASSPNDEQFF
>TRBV5-1
CASSLAGGSYEQYF
>TRBV20-1
CSASGGIVGAGANVLTF
>TRBV9
CASSVGGRDGELFF
>TRBV4-1
CASSQERGASATEAFF
>TRBV18
CASSLGRTGPSYEQYF
>TRBV6-5
CASSLKTSQGQYF
>TRBV5-5
CASSFSETQYF
>TRBV29-1
CSGGGIGTRTPQYF
>TRBV11-1
CASSSQGYEQYF
>TRBV6-2/TRBV6-3
CASSYGGPSKNGYTF
>TRBV4-1
CASSPPVAGGSPLHF
>TRBV7-8
CASTLYNEQFF
>TRBV5-1
CASSAGLSGNTIYF
>TRBV5-8
CASSAPGTANTGELFF
>TRBV27
CASSWSGGEQFF
>TRBV11-2
CASSLGFRRAPEAFF
>TRBV29-1
CSVLSQGYEQYF
>TRBV10-3
CAISPSGGSGELFF
>TRBV6-4
CASSDSTGLGANVLTF
>TRBV10-1
CASSEGGFGTEAFF
>TRBV7-9
CASSFSTYAQYF
>TRBV9
CASSPSGTLSYNEQFF
>TRBV14
CASSQAVQGGEQYF